The 14 T cell receptor beta chains listed next were all sequenced from one sample in a study of blood T cell repertoires in COVID-19. The data were produced by immunoSEQ multiplex PCR, yet TCRdb's version contains in-frame clones alone and is incomplete. Altogether about 310,000 clones are present, 87% being singletons, with the ten largest covering 1%. Input material: peripheral blood. Receptors were obtained from a man aged 45-60 years with active or convalescent COVID-19.

The chain uses TRBV5-6 and TRBJ1-2; 8 bases align to TRBD1. J lost 0 bases, V lost 4 bases, and 8 bases had no gene match. From germline, CDR1 is SGHDT and CDR2 YYEEEE. CDR3 length: 16 residues. As DNA, the CDR3 is TGTGCCAGCAGCCGACAGGGGTCTGAGGCTAACTATGGCTACACCTTC. Residues: CASSRQGSEANYGYTF.

Only one count was recorded for this clone. V gene TRBV4-1 combines with J gene TRBJ2-2; D might be TRBD2 (6 bases). This CDR3 comprises 14 residues. Germline CDR1 and CDR2: MGHRA and YSYEKL. V was pared by 4 bases and J by 9 bases, with 15 bases between. The CDR3 spells CASSPPLGGRELFF. The CDR3, as DNA: TGCGCCAGCAGCCCCCCGTTGGGGGGTAGGGAGCTGTTTTTT.

Only one count was recorded for this clone. The J gene is TRBJ1-1, the V gene TRBV19; the D is unclear. Trimming took 3 bases from V and 10 from J, leaving 18 bases between them. The CDR3 sequence is 14 residues long. Germline V lookup: CDR1 LNHDA, CDR2 SQIVND (reference sequence). The CDR3 DNA sequence: TGTGCCAGTAGTATCGGGGATCTATTTCCAGGAGCTTTCTTT. This encodes CASSIGDLFPGAFF.

The rearrangement joins TRBV5-1 to TRBJ1-2; 10 bases are shared with TRBD1. The length of the CDR3 is 17 residues. Germline trimming cut 1 base from V and 3 bases from J; bases unmatched to any gene: 9. Germline V gene data show CDR1 as SGHRS and CDR2 as YFSETQ. CDR3 DNA sequence: TGCGCCAGCAGCTTGCGGGAGGGACAGGGGATCTACTATGGCTACACCTTC. This encodes CASSLREGQGIYYGYTF.

This sequence joins TRBV4-3 and TRBJ1-5; unclear D gene. Trimming removed 1 base from V and 0 bases from J, with 10 bases in between. The CDR3 covers 16 residues. From germline, CDR1 is LGHNA and CDR2 YSLEER. The DNA for the CDR3 is TGCGCCAGCAGCCAAGTGGTAGTCAATAGCAATCAGCCCCAGCATTTT. Translated, it gives CASSQVVVNSNQPQHF.

DNA for the CDR3: TGTGCCAGTAGTTTCGCTAGGGGCGGCGGCACAGATACGCAGTATTTT. It yields the protein CASSFARGGGTDTQYF. The V call is TRBV19, the J call TRBJ2-3; D might be TRBD1 (5 bases). Germline V gene lookup returns CDR1 LNHDA and CDR2 SQIVND (reference sequence). The CDR3 runs 16 residues. V dropped 5 bases and J dropped 1 base, with 16 bases sitting between them.

V and J are TRBV11-1 and TRBJ2-7; 7 positions match TRBD2. Germline values: CDR1 SGHAT, CDR2 FQDESV (reference sequence). Germline trimming cut 1 base from V and 5 bases from J; bases unmatched to any gene: 5. This CDR3 is built from 14 residues. The CDR3 sequence: CASSLGGGRDEQYF. The CDR3 region has the DNA TGTGCCAGCAGCTTAGGCGGAGGGAGGGACGAGCAGTACTTC.

The V call is TRBV5-1, the J call TRBJ2-1, with a possible D match to TRBD2 (6 bases). The CDR3 extends over 15 amino acids. Germline CDR1 and CDR2: SGHRS and YFSETQ. V lost 0 bases and J lost 8, with 15 bases in between. Here the CDR3 reads CASSLGIGTSYEQFF. Here the CDR3 DNA reads TGCGCCAGCAGCTTGGGAATAGGAACTAGCTATGAGCAGTTCTTC.

A single count supports this clone. The V call is TRBV20-1, the J call TRBJ2-1; D unclear. V was pared by 3 bases and J by 10 bases, with 13 bases between. CDR3 length equals 12 residues. Per germline, CDR1 DFQATT and CDR2 SNEGSKA (reference sequence). The CDR3 loop is CSASPNRQEQFF. CDR3 coding DNA: TGCAGTGCTAGTCCCAACAGACAAGAGCAGTTCTTC.

The CDR3 loop reads CAISESGRTLNTEAFF. The CDR3 coding sequence is TGTGCCATCAGTGAGTCGGGAAGGACTTTGAACACTGAAGCTTTCTTT. V usage is TRBV10-3 and J usage is TRBJ1-1; the D is unclear. Germline CDR1 reads ENHRY; CDR2 reads SYGVKD. CDR3 length equals 16 residues. V lost 0 bases and J 0 bases, leaving 11 bases between the germline ends.

The chain has TRBV29-1 and TRBJ1-5, with unresolved D. Germline CDR1 and CDR2: SQVTM and ANQGSEA. The CDR3 consists of 12 residues. V was cut by 4 bases and J by 0 bases, with 4 bases left in between. CDR3 region: CSVGSSNQPQHF. CDR3 sequence (DNA): TGCAGCGTTGGGAGTAGCAATCAGCCCCAGCATTTT.

The chain has TRBV7-8 and TRBJ2-3; a possible D gene is TRBD1 (6 bases). CDR1 is SGHVS, CDR2 FQNEAQ, per germline. CDR3 length: 14 amino acids. The V end lost 1 base, the J end lost 6 bases, and 11 bases lay between the germline ends. The CDR3 DNA follows: TGTGCCAGCAGCTTAGGAACAGGGTACGATACGCAGTATTTT. This translates into CASSLGTGYDTQYF.

The rearrangement joins TRBV5-1 to TRBJ2-1, with TRBD2 matching over 8 bases. The ends lost 0 bases at V and 8 bases at J; junction bases unmatched: 10. This CDR3 region has 16 residues. Germline lookup yields CDR1 SGHRS and CDR2 YFSETQ. The CDR3 protein is CASSLVWARGGDEQFF. The CDR3, as DNA: TGCGCCAGCAGCTTGGTTTGGGCCCGGGGGGGCGATGAGCAGTTCTTC.

This clone occurred once. The chain recombines TRBV2 with TRBJ1-3; D unclear. Germline V gene data show CDR1 as SNHLY and CDR2 as FYNNEI. With 4 bases removed from V and 7 bases from J, the gap between germline ends came to 11 bases. CDR3 length: 13 amino acids. The CDR3 sequence is CASSALPRNTIYF. As DNA, the CDR3 is TGTGCCAGCAGTGCCCTCCCACGGAACACCATATATTTT.